This is a list of T cell receptor beta chains from one sample in a study of T cell repertoires in aging, cancer and after chemotherapy. TCRdb reprocessed the multiplex PCR reads via MiXCR and lists one record per CDR3 protein. The sample has a few thousand distinct CDR3 sequences, around 25% seen once. Source material: blood. The receptor source for this set is a human donor in good health. The donor label of this sample is uncertain. The CDR3 runs from the conserved cysteine through the conserved F or W. Fields, in order: V gene, J gene, clone size, CDR3 protein. The size entry is marked missing in some rows and otherwise reads once, few, many or a size class.

v_call: TRBV7-2; j_call: TRBJ1-1; clone_size: few; cdr3_aa: CASSSKLHTEAFF
v_call: TRBV12-3/TRBV12-4; j_call: TRBJ2-5; clone_size: medium-sized; cdr3_aa: CASRRTGAETQYF
v_call: TRBV20-1; j_call: TRBJ2-7; clone_size: -; cdr3_aa: CSAYSIRDRANTEQYF
v_call: TRBV6-5; j_call: TRBJ1-6; clone_size: few; cdr3_aa: CASSYRTANSPLHF
v_call: TRBV6-2/TRBV6-3; j_call: TRBJ1-2; clone_size: -; cdr3_aa: CASGKAGTALGANYGYTF
v_call: TRBV6-5; j_call: TRBJ2-3; clone_size: medium-sized; cdr3_aa: CASGTGTDTQYF
v_call: TRBV18; j_call: TRBJ2-4; clone_size: few; cdr3_aa: CASSLDRVTKNIQYF
v_call: TRBV6-4; j_call: TRBJ2-1; clone_size: few; cdr3_aa: CASSDDSSGGAGEQFF
v_call: TRBV19; j_call: TRBJ2-1; clone_size: medium-sized; cdr3_aa: CASSIDRMNEQFF
v_call: TRBV12-3/TRBV12-4; j_call: TRBJ2-2; clone_size: few; cdr3_aa: CATSGAYIGELFF
v_call: TRBV19; j_call: TRBJ2-2; clone_size: medium-sized; cdr3_aa: CASSIRQGIGGELFF
v_call: TRBV6-2/TRBV6-3; j_call: TRBJ2-1; clone_size: medium-sized; cdr3_aa: CASSPGGSSWYEQFF
v_call: TRBV27; j_call: TRBJ2-5; clone_size: medium-sized; cdr3_aa: CASSLSGLMGTQYF
v_call: TRBV4-2; j_call: TRBJ1-2; clone_size: few; cdr3_aa: CASSPPNVGGGYTF
v_call: TRBV6-1; j_call: TRBJ1-2; clone_size: -; cdr3_aa: CASRPGGSRTAGYTF
v_call: TRBV5-1; j_call: TRBJ2-7; clone_size: few; cdr3_aa: CASSPNGLAGVVEQYF
v_call: TRBV5-4; j_call: TRBJ1-2; clone_size: few; cdr3_aa: CASSLDRGGTSGYTF
v_call: TRBV10-3; j_call: TRBJ2-3; clone_size: -; cdr3_aa: CAISEGFGEPDTLYF
v_call: TRBV5-4; j_call: TRBJ1-2; clone_size: -; cdr3_aa: CASSLAGGAYGYTF
v_call: TRBV6-5; j_call: TRBJ1-6; clone_size: medium-sized; cdr3_aa: CASRVRLTNGGSPLHF
v_call: TRBV20-1; j_call: TRBJ2-5; clone_size: few; cdr3_aa: CSARDSQYRGRSQETQYF
v_call: TRBV6-6; j_call: TRBJ1-2; clone_size: -; cdr3_aa: CATDRMGVDGYTF
v_call: TRBV19; j_call: TRBJ1-1; clone_size: few; cdr3_aa: CAGGGTEAFF
v_call: TRBV11-1; j_call: TRBJ2-7; clone_size: -; cdr3_aa: CASSLVGTSGLYEQYF
v_call: TRBV30; j_call: TRBJ2-7; clone_size: few; cdr3_aa: CAWGGPTYEQYF
v_call: TRBV20-1; j_call: TRBJ1-4; clone_size: few; cdr3_aa: CSARDGLGEKLFF
v_call: TRBV5-3; j_call: TRBJ2-7; clone_size: -; cdr3_aa: CARSLAPLRGKWWEQYF
v_call: TRBV5-1; j_call: TRBJ2-2; clone_size: -; cdr3_aa: CASSLGPVGTSGRANTGELFF
v_call: TRBV20-1; j_call: TRBJ2-3; clone_size: -; cdr3_aa: CSASPGGKLDTQYF
v_call: TRBV5-5; j_call: TRBJ2-3; clone_size: medium-sized; cdr3_aa: CASSLILSGRTDTQYF
v_call: TRBV19; j_call: TRBJ1-5; clone_size: once; cdr3_aa: CASTLAGQVNQPQHF
v_call: TRBV28; j_call: TRBJ2-7; clone_size: -; cdr3_aa: CASSYPGLISYEQYF
v_call: TRBV24-1; j_call: TRBJ1-1; clone_size: -; cdr3_aa: CATNSGGGLDTEAFF
v_call: TRBV4-2; j_call: TRBJ1-2; clone_size: few; cdr3_aa: CASSPESGKGGYTF
v_call: TRBV11-2; j_call: TRBJ1-6; clone_size: few; cdr3_aa: CASSFSGGPLHF
v_call: TRBV5-5; j_call: TRBJ1-5; clone_size: medium-sized; cdr3_aa: CASSLGRSYSNQPQHF
v_call: TRBV5-4; j_call: TRBJ2-3; clone_size: medium-sized; cdr3_aa: CASSPLAVSTDTQYF
v_call: TRBV19; j_call: TRBJ2-2; clone_size: -; cdr3_aa: CASSLPRSTGELFF
v_call: TRBV20-1; j_call: TRBJ2-1; clone_size: -; cdr3_aa: CSARPNGLSSYNEQFF
v_call: TRBV18; j_call: TRBJ1-3; clone_size: medium-sized; cdr3_aa: CASSQKDRTGNTIYF
v_call: TRBV19; j_call: TRBJ1-5; clone_size: medium-sized; cdr3_aa: CASSQTGGGNQPQHF
v_call: TRBV19; j_call: TRBJ2-3; clone_size: few; cdr3_aa: CASVLSGASTDTQYF
v_call: TRBV6-5; j_call: TRBJ1-3; clone_size: few; cdr3_aa: CASSYAAGISGNTIYF
v_call: TRBV7-2; j_call: TRBJ2-1; clone_size: few; cdr3_aa: CASSFLDEQFF
v_call: TRBV27; j_call: TRBJ2-1; clone_size: medium-sized; cdr3_aa: CASSPTGVNEQFF
v_call: TRBV6-1; j_call: TRBJ2-7; clone_size: medium-sized; cdr3_aa: CASSESAASPAYEQYF
v_call: TRBV7-3; j_call: TRBJ1-2; clone_size: once; cdr3_aa: CASSLSGDGGYTF
v_call: TRBV19; j_call: TRBJ1-4; clone_size: medium-sized; cdr3_aa: CASSNGYGANEKLFF
v_call: TRBV9; j_call: TRBJ2-5; clone_size: -; cdr3_aa: CASSVGSLAGGLETQYF
v_call: TRBV6-5; j_call: TRBJ2-5; clone_size: -; cdr3_aa: CASSYGTGGAETQYF
v_call: TRBV5-5; j_call: TRBJ2-3; clone_size: -; cdr3_aa: CASSLGGATDTQYF
v_call: TRBV24-1; j_call: TRBJ1-1; clone_size: -; cdr3_aa: CATSDTAGQGRENTEAFF
v_call: TRBV4-1; j_call: TRBJ2-1; clone_size: -; cdr3_aa: CASSRGPEGNEQFF
v_call: TRBV24-1; j_call: TRBJ2-3; clone_size: few; cdr3_aa: CATSVGGTQYF
v_call: TRBV5-1; j_call: TRBJ2-7; clone_size: -; cdr3_aa: CASSLERVTYEQYF
v_call: TRBV12-3/TRBV12-4; j_call: TRBJ1-2; clone_size: medium-sized; cdr3_aa: CASSLGLGGYTF
v_call: TRBV27; j_call: TRBJ1-5; clone_size: few; cdr3_aa: CASSLLGQPQHF
v_call: TRBV4-2; j_call: TRBJ2-5; clone_size: -; cdr3_aa: CASSQPGLAGGASQETQYF
v_call: TRBV20-1; j_call: TRBJ2-3; clone_size: -; cdr3_aa: CSAIPGRGTDTQYF